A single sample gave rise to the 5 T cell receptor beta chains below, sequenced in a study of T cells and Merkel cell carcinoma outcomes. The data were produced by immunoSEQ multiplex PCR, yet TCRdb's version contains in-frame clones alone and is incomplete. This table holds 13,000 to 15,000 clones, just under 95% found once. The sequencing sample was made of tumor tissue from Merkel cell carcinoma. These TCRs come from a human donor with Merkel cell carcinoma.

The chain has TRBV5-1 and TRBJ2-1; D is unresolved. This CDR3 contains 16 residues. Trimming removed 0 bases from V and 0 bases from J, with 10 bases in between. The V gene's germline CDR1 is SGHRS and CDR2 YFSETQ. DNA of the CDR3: TGCGCCAGCAGCTTGGCGGCCTGGGGCTCCTACAATGAGCAGTTCTTC. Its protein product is CASSLAAWGSYNEQFF.

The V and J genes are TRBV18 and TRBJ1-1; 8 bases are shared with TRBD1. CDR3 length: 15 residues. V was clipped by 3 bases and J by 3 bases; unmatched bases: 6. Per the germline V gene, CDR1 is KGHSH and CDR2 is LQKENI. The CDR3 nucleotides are TGTGCCAGCTCACCGACGACAGGGGCCTACACTGAAGCTTTCTTT. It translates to CASSPTTGAYTEAFF. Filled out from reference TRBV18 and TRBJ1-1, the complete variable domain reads NAGVMQNPRHLVRRRGQEARLRCSPMKGHSHVYWYRQLPEEGLKFMVYLQKENIIDESGMPKERFSAEFPKEGPSILRIQQVVRGDSAAYFCASSPTTGAYTEAFFGQGTRLTVV.

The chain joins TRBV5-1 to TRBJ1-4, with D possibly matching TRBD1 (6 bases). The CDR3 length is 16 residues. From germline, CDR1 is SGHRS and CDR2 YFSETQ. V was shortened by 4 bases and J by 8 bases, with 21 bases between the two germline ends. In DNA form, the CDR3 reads TGCGCCAGCAGCCACCCAGGACAGAGGAAGGAAGAAAAACTGTTTTTT. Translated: CASSHPGQRKEEKLFF. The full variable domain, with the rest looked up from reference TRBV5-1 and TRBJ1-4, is KAGVTQTPRYLIKTRGQQVTLSCSPISGHRSVSWYQQTPGQGLQFLFEYFSETQRNKGNFPGRFSGRQFSNSRSEMNVSTLELGDSALYLCASSHPGQRKEEKLFFGSGTQLSVL.

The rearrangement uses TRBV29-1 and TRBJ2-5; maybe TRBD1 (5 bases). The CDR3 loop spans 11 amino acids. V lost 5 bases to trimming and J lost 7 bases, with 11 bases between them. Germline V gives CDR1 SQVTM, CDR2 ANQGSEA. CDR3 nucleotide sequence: TGCAGCGTTCAAGGTCAGGGGACCCAGTACTTC. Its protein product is CSVQGQGTQYF.

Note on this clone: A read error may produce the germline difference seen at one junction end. This CDR3 reads CASSRLYYEQYF. In DNA, the CDR3 is TGTGCCAGCAGCCGCCTTTACTACGAGCAATACTTC. The gene calls are TRBV14 and TRBJ2-7; D is ambiguous. Germline values: CDR1 SGHDN, CDR2 FVKESK. This CDR3 contains 12 residues.